This passage covers 12 T cell receptor beta chains from one sample sequenced in a study of T cell clonotyping in hematopoietic cell transplantation. Repertoires were generated with immunoSEQ multiplex PCR, while TCRdb's copy carries only in-frame clones and drops some. The sample holds roughly 30,000 clones; approximately 81% are singletons and the top ten take approximately 1.7%. Time point described: recipient sample about 28 days before transplant, after cytoreduction. Sequenced material: peripheral blood mononuclear cells, taken before stem cell transplant. The receptors come from a man in his forties with acute myeloid leukemia. Some clones in this sample may be carry-over from other donors' samples.

In its sample, this clone was seen once. This chain connects TRBV7-8 to TRBJ2-3; tentatively, D is TRBD2 (6 bases). Germline values: CDR1 SGHVS, CDR2 FQNEAQ. This CDR3 spans 16 amino acids. The V gene lost 2 bases and the J gene lost 0 bases, with 12 bases spanning the gap. The CDR3 region is CASSLRRDLSTDTQYF. The CDR3 nucleotides read TGTGCCAGCAGCTTAAGGCGGGACTTAAGCACAGATACGCAGTATTTT.

This chain links TRBV30 with TRBJ2-5; possibly TRBD1 for D (6 bases). Germline V gene lookup returns CDR1 GTSNPN and CDR2 SVGIG (reference sequence). The CDR3 extends over 13 amino acids. V shed 1 base and J shed 4 bases, with 10 bases lying between them. CDR3 protein: CAWSGSRGETQYF. The CDR3 nucleotides read TGTGCCTGGAGTGGTTCCAGGGGAGAGACCCAGTACTTC.

V usage is TRBV28 and J usage is TRBJ2-2; 9 positions agree with TRBD1. The CDR3 spans 15 residues. The ends lost 4 bases at V and 4 bases at J; junction bases unmatched: 4. Germline CDR1 MDHEN, CDR2 SYDVKM. CDR3 region: CASSYLTGGTGELFF. DNA for the CDR3: TGTGCCAGCAGTTATTTGACAGGGGGCACCGGGGAGCTGTTTTTT. The variable domain in full, with the rest retrieved from reference TRBV28 and TRBJ2-2, is DVKVTQSSRYLVKRTGEKVFLECVQDMDHENMFWYRQDPGLGLRLIYFSYDVKMKEKGDIPEGYSVSREKKERFSLILESASTNQTSMYLCASSYLTGGTGELFFGEGSRLTVL.

This chain links TRBV11-1 with TRBJ2-4; TRBD1 agrees at 8 bases. V shed 5 bases, J shed 0 bases, and the junction held 6 bases outside the gene matches. The CDR3 length is 16 residues. Germline CDR1 reads SGHAT; CDR2 reads FQDESV (reference sequence). In DNA, the CDR3 is TGTGCCAGCAGCCCCACGGGACAGGTAGCCAAAAACATTCAGTACTTC. It is translated as CASSPTGQVAKNIQYF.

This chain connects TRBV27 to TRBJ2-5; D is possibly TRBD2 (5 bases). There are 14 residues in the CDR3. The germline V and J ends were trimmed by 0 bases and 9 bases, with 14 bases remaining between them. Per germline, CDR1 MNHEY and CDR2 SMNVEV (reference sequence). CDR3 amino acids: CASSLSARTGAQYF. The DNA of the CDR3 is TGTGCCAGCAGTTTATCAGCCAGGACTGGTGCCCAGTACTTC.

V usage is TRBV9 and J usage is TRBJ2-1; 16 bases are a match to TRBD2. The V and J ends lost 9 bases and 0 bases, in that order; junction bases with no gene match: 12. From germline, CDR1 is SGDLS and CDR2 YYNGEE. The CDR3 extends over 19 amino acids. CDR3 nucleotide sequence: TGTGCCATCAAGGGAGGGACTAGCGGGGGGGCCCTCTCCTACAATGAGCAGTTCTTC. It yields the protein CAIKGGTSGGALSYNEQFF.

The rearrangement links TRBV28 to TRBJ1-5; tentative D call: TRBD1 (6 bases). The CDR3 is 19 amino acids. V was cut by 3 bases and J by 4 bases, with 25 bases left in between. Germline V gene sequence: CDR1 MDHEN, CDR2 SYDVKM. Here the CDR3 DNA reads TGTGCCAGCAGTTTGCTAGGTGGCATCTACAGGGTGCGGAATCAGCCCCAGCATTTT. As protein: CASSLLGGIYRVRNQPQHF.

The chain combines TRBV7-9 with TRBJ2-1; possibly TRBD1 or TRBD2 for D (5 bases each). This CDR3 region has 12 residues. Trimming cost V 5 bases and J 10 bases, with 12 bases left between them. CDR1 is SEHNR and CDR2 is FQNEAQ in the germline V gene (reference sequence). The CDR3 DNA follows: TGTGCCAGCAGCCCCCCGGGGCGCGAGCAGTTCTTC. Its protein is CASSPPGREQFF. The entire variable domain, with the rest obtained from reference TRBV7-9 and TRBJ2-1, is as follows: DTGVSQNPRHKITKRGQNVTFRCDPISEHNRLYWYRQTLGQGPEFLTYFQNEAQLEKSRLLSDRFSAERPKGSFSTLEIQRTEQGDSAMYLCASSPPGREQFFGPGTRLTVL.

The chain has TRBV5-1 and TRBJ1-4; possible D gene TRBD1, 5 bases. CDR3 length: 15 amino acids. V was trimmed by 4 bases and J by 2 bases, leaving 12 bases between them. Germline loops: CDR1 SGHRS, CDR2 YFSETQ. This CDR3 reads CASSHHRLTNEKLFF. DNA for the CDR3: TGCGCCAGCAGCCATCACAGGCTCACTAATGAAAAACTGTTTTTT.

The chain employs TRBV6-5 and TRBJ1-3; no definite D call. The CDR3 runs to 15 residues. Per germline, CDR1 MNHEY and CDR2 SVGAGI. Trimming took 0 bases from V and 0 from J, leaving 6 bases between them. The CDR3 sequence is CASSYSRNSGNTIYF. The DNA of the CDR3 is TGTGCCAGCAGTTACTCGAGGAACTCTGGAAACACCATATATTTT.

This chain joins TRBV6-5 and TRBJ2-1; 15 bases agree with TRBD2. The CDR3 covers 16 residues. Trimming cost V 1 base and J 12 bases; bases outside gene matches: 7. Germline loops: CDR1 MNHEY, CDR2 SVGAGI. CDR3 protein: CASSYLRTSGRAGQFF. CDR3 nucleotide sequence: TGTGCCAGCAGTTACTTACGGACTAGCGGGAGGGCGGGGCAGTTCTTC.

The J gene is TRBJ1-4, the V gene TRBV4-1; the D gene is possibly TRBD1 (6 bases). The length of the CDR3 is 15 residues. Germline lookup yields CDR1 MGHRA and CDR2 YSYEKL. The V end was cut by 5 bases, the J end by 5 bases, with 15 bases between. The CDR3 bases are TGCGCCAGCAGCTCCCGGACAGTCAGAAATGAAAAACTGTTTTTT. Protein product: CASSSRTVRNEKLFF.